One and the same sample provided the 26 T cell receptor beta chains below, sequenced in a study of CD8+CD57+ T cells in acquired aplastic anemia. Investigators profiled TCR beta VDJ and CDR3 from genomic DNA template. In TCRdb, the reads were re-called with MiXCR into one record per CDR3 protein. The table has about 210,000 distinct CDR3 sequences, around 60% seen once. The sequenced sample consisted of sorted CD4+, CD8+, or CD8+CD57+ T cells (not recorded which) from PBMCs. The source is a human donor in good health.

The CDR3 spells CASSHGTATYEQYF. The CDR3 bases are TGCGCCAGCAGCCATGGGACAGCCACCTACGAGCAGTACTTC. The J gene is TRBJ2-7, the V gene TRBV4-1, with TRBD1 identical over 7 bases. Germline trimming cut 3 bases from V and 2 bases from J; bases unmatched to any gene: 4. The CDR3 sequence is 14 residues long. From germline, CDR1 is MGHRA and CDR2 YSYEKL.

This clonotype was detected only a few times. The CDR3 region is CASSSDLTYNSPLHF. Written as DNA, the CDR3 is TGCGCCAGCAGCTCGGACCTAACCTATAATTCACCCCTCCACTTT. The chain carries TRBV4-1 and TRBJ1-6; D is unclear. Germline CDR1 reads MGHRA; CDR2 reads YSYEKL. The CDR3 loop spans 15 amino acids. V was trimmed by 5 bases and J by 2 bases, leaving 10 bases between them.

Many counts were recorded for this clonotype. The J gene is TRBJ2-7, the V gene TRBV12-3 or TRBV12-4; TRBD2 aligns across 10 bases. The CDR3 length is 14 residues. After removal of 1 base from V and 5 bases from J, the junction contained 2 bases not matched to a gene. The CDR3 DNA reads as TGTGCCAGCAGTTTAGTAGCGGGGGGCCACGAGCAGTACTTC. Its protein product is CASSLVAGGHEQYF.

This clonotype has a single count. The rearrangement uses TRBV7-2 and TRBJ2-1; D remains unclear. Trimming took off 5 bases at V and 7 bases at J, with 15 bases between the two ends. Germline V CDR1 and CDR2: SGHTA, FQGNSA. This CDR3 has 14 amino acids. The CDR3 is CASSRLAGANEQFF. The CDR3 nucleotides are TGTGCCAGCAGCCGCCTTGCAGGTGCGAATGAGCAGTTCTTC.

The chain joins TRBV6-1 to TRBJ1-2; maybe TRBD1 (5 bases). Trimming cost V 7 bases and J 4 bases, with 16 bases left between them. This CDR3 is 14 amino acids long. The germline V gene encodes CDR1 MNHNS and CDR2 SASEGT. Here the CDR3 reads CASKTDKTVYGYTF. The DNA of the CDR3 is TGTGCCAGCAAAACGGACAAAACGGTCTATGGCTACACCTTC.

Many counts were recorded for this clonotype. The chain joins TRBV30 to TRBJ1-1; D not certain. Between the trimmed V and J ends, which lost 2 bases and 4 bases, there was a span of 5 bases. The germline CDR1 and CDR2 sequences are GTSNPN and SVGIG (reference sequence). CDR3 size: 11 residues. In DNA form, the CDR3 reads TGTGCCTGGAGTCTCGGCACTGAAGCTTTCTTT. It translates to CAWSLGTEAFF.

The V gene is TRBV7-6, the J gene TRBJ1-5; D unresolved. V was trimmed by 4 bases and J by 6 bases, leaving 10 bases between them. Germline CDR1 reads SGHVS; CDR2 reads FNYEAQ. The CDR3 totals 13 residues. CDR3 sequence (DNA): TGTGCCAGCAGCTGGTCAAGAGGTCAGCCCCAGCATTTT. This codes for CASSWSRGQPQHF.

Turning to this clonotype: Being one base from a much bigger clone, this may be a read error. V and J are TRBV4-2 and TRBJ2-5; weak D call: TRBD2 (7 bases). The CDR3 extends over 16 amino acids. Looked up from germline, CDR1 is LGHNA and CDR2 is YNFKEQ. V shed 6 bases and J shed 0 bases, with 17 bases lying between them. The CDR3 nucleotides are TGTGCCAGCAGACCCCTGGGAGGGGGGGACCAAGAGACCCAGTACTTC. Protein sequence: CASRPLGGGDQETQYF.

The chain carries TRBV4-1 and TRBJ2-1; TRBD2 matches at 7 bases. Germline loops: CDR1 MGHRA, CDR2 YSYEKL. Unmatched junction bases numbered 6, after V lost 4 bases and J lost 3 bases. The CDR3 loop spans 15 amino acids. The CDR3 protein is CASSRTSADYNEQFF. CDR3 DNA sequence: TGCGCCAGCAGCCGAACTAGCGCCGACTACAATGAGCAGTTCTTC.

This chain connects TRBV6-5 to TRBJ2-7; no definite D call. The germline V gene encodes CDR1 MNHEY and CDR2 SVGAGI. The CDR3 runs 14 residues. Between the trimmed V and J ends, which lost 6 bases and 4 bases, there was a span of 16 bases. CDR3 sequence reads: CASSPGSLAYEQYF. The DNA of the CDR3 is TGTGCCAGCAGCCCCGGGTCCCTCGCATACGAGCAGTACTTC.

The chain joins TRBV5-1 to TRBJ2-2; 8 bases map to TRBD1. The CDR3 has 14 residues. V lost 7 bases and J lost 0; bases outside the gene matches: 2. The germline V gene encodes CDR1 SGHRS and CDR2 YFSETQ. CDR3 sequence (DNA): TGCGCCAGCGGGACAGGTACGAACACCGGGGAGCTGTTTTTT. Amino acids: CASGTGTNTGELFF.

The CDR3 loop is CASSWTLAGGETQYF. The CDR3, as DNA: TGTGCCAGCAGCTGGACTCTAGCGGGAGGAGAGACCCAGTACTTC. The chain recombines TRBV7-9 with TRBJ2-5; 11 bases agree with TRBD2. The CDR3 runs 15 residues. V lost 4 bases to trimming and J lost 4 bases; unmatched junction nucleotides: 5. Germline V gene lookup returns CDR1 SEHNR and CDR2 FQNEAQ (reference sequence).

V and J are TRBV19 and TRBJ1-2, with D perhaps matching TRBD1 (5 bases). This CDR3 is built from 14 residues. CDR1 and CDR2 from the germline V gene are LNHDA and SQIVND (reference sequence). Trimming cost V 7 bases and J 2 bases, with 14 bases left between them. The CDR3 sequence: CASNRDGVNYGYTF. CDR3 sequence (DNA): TGTGCCAGTAATCGGGACGGGGTCAACTATGGCTACACCTTC.

The rearrangement links TRBV24-1 to TRBJ2-1, with 7 bases aligning to TRBD1. V lost 3 bases to trimming and J lost 2 bases; unmatched junction nucleotides: 9. The CDR3 is made up of 17 amino acids. Germline CDR1 and CDR2: KGHDR and SFDVKD. CDR3 region: CATSDATGDLTYNEQFF. As DNA, the CDR3 is TGTGCCACCAGTGATGCCACAGGGGATCTCACCTACAATGAGCAGTTCTTC.

This clonotype was found many times. This chain links TRBV7-9 with TRBJ2-7; D is possibly TRBD2 (6 bases). This CDR3 spans 13 amino acids. The germline CDR1 and CDR2 sequences are SEHNR and FQNEAQ (reference sequence). Trimming removed 5 bases from V and 4 bases from J, with 12 bases in between. The CDR3 spells CASSPAGLYEQYF. As DNA, the CDR3 is TGTGCCAGCAGCCCGGCGGGGCTTTACGAGCAGTACTTC.

This clonotype came up many times. CDR3 sequence: CASSRWAGGSAEAFF. The CDR3 DNA sequence: TGTGCCAGCAGCCGCTGGGCAGGGGGTTCTGCTGAAGCTTTCTTT. The chain recombines TRBV6-6 with TRBJ1-1; 7 nucleotides agree with TRBD1. The J segment lost 6 bases and the V segment lost 6 bases, leaving 13 bases of the junction unmatched. Germline V gene sequence: CDR1 MNHNY, CDR2 SVGAGI (reference sequence). This CDR3 is 15 amino acids long.

The V call is TRBV7-8, the J call TRBJ2-7; maybe TRBD1 (6 bases). Deletions cut 6 bases from V and 0 bases from J, with 9 bases between. From germline, CDR1 is SGHVS and CDR2 FQNEAQ. CDR3 size: 13 residues. The CDR3 DNA reads TGTGCCAGCAGACAGGGTAGCTCCTACGAGCAGTACTTC. As protein: CASRQGSSYEQYF.

The chain is built from TRBV10-3 and TRBJ1-2; TRBD1 matches 7 bases. From germline, CDR1 is ENHRY and CDR2 SYGVKD. V shed 3 bases, J shed 3 bases, and the junction held 10 bases outside the gene matches. This CDR3 is 16 amino acids long. CDR3 loop: CAISETSQQGYYGYTF. The CDR3 coding sequence is TGTGCCATCAGTGAAACCAGCCAACAGGGGTACTATGGCTACACCTTC.

This chain joins TRBV24-1 and TRBJ2-1; a weak D match, TRBD1 (6 bases). Trimming shortened V by 2 bases and J by 4 bases, and 14 bases separated the two germline ends. CDR1 is KGHDR, CDR2 SFDVKD, per germline. There are 16 residues in the CDR3. The CDR3 DNA is TGTGCCACCAGTGATTCTAGGACAGTCCGTTACAATGAGCAGTTCTTC. Protein sequence: CATSDSRTVRYNEQFF.

The chain combines TRBV20-1 with TRBJ1-1, with D tentatively TRBD1 (5 bases). The CDR3 contains 12 residues. Trimming cost V 4 bases and J 7 bases, with 13 bases left between them. CDR1 is DFQATT and CDR2 is SNEGSKA in the germline V gene (reference sequence). CDR3 residues: CSATTGPGEAFF. The CDR3 DNA is TGCAGTGCTACCACAGGTCCCGGTGAAGCTTTCTTT.

This CDR3 is CSAPRDTEAFF. The CDR3 bases are TGCAGTGCCCCTCGGGACACTGAAGCTTTCTTT. The chain carries TRBV20-1 and TRBJ1-1, with D unresolved. Trimming removed 6 bases at V and 3 bases at J, with 8 bases between. Germline loops: CDR1 DFQATT, CDR2 SNEGSKA (reference sequence). The CDR3 is 11 amino acids.

In this sample, this clonotype turned up many times. V usage is TRBV6-5 and J usage is TRBJ2-3, with D unresolved. Germline V gene lookup returns CDR1 MNHEY and CDR2 SVGAGI. V shed 3 bases and J shed 1 base, with 5 bases lying between them. The CDR3 runs 13 residues. The CDR3 nucleotides are TGTGCCAGCAGTTATGGGGGCACAGATACGCAGTATTTT. It specifies CASSYGGTDTQYF.

A word on this clonotype: A read error may account for a junction end that differs from germline. The genes are TRBV11-1 and TRBJ2-2; 8 nucleotides match TRBD2. Germline-derived CDR1 and CDR2 are SGHAT and FQDESV (reference sequence). This CDR3 is 17 amino acids long. Here the CDR3 DNA reads TGCGCCAGCAGCCAAGCTTGGGTAGCGGGACTGGGCGGGGAGCTGTTTTTT. Its translation: CASSQAWVAGLGGELFF.

The chain combines TRBV20-1 with TRBJ1-2; 7 bases are shared with TRBD1. Germline trimming cut 3 bases from V and 3 bases from J; bases unmatched to any gene: 7. There are 14 residues in the CDR3. Germline V CDR1 and CDR2: DFQATT, SNEGSKA (reference sequence). CDR3 sequence (DNA): TGCAGTGCTAGTACAGGGGAAGGTGACTATGGCTACACCTTC. Its protein product is CSASTGEGDYGYTF.

The chain combines TRBV7-3 with TRBJ1-6, with 7 bases aligning to TRBD1. The CDR3 length is 16 residues. CDR1 SGHTA and CDR2 FQGTGA come from the germline V gene. With 5 bases clipped from V and 8 bases from J, the junction kept 12 bases outside the gene matches. In DNA form, the CDR3 reads TGTGCCAGCAGCCCCAAAACGACAGGGCCTGATTCACCCCTCCACTTT. This translates into CASSPKTTGPDSPLHF.

This clonotype occurred a few times. This chain joins TRBV15 and TRBJ2-5, with 7 bases lining up with TRBD2. After removal of 4 bases from V and 2 bases from J, the junction contained 13 bases not matched to a gene. Germline V gene sequence: CDR1 LNHNV, CDR2 YYDKDF (reference sequence). This CDR3 comprises 17 residues. The CDR3 coding sequence is TGTGCCACCAGCATAGGAGGGGACTGGCGGGAGCAAGAGACCCAGTACTTC. Translation gives CATSIGGDWREQETQYF.